These T cell receptor beta chains were read from a single sample in a study of blood T cell repertoires in COVID-19. The table came from immunoSEQ multiplex PCR; TCRdb's copy has only in-frame clones and leaves some out. The repertoire includes roughly 62,000 clones, roughly 86% of them detected once, and roughly 1% sits in the top ten. The sample consisted of peripheral blood. The receptor set was obtained from a man between 65 and 85 years old with acute or convalescent COVID-19. CDR3s include the opening cysteine and the closing phenylalanine or tryptophan. D genes are given only for firm matches. Clone size is not always given. Where it is, it says once, few, many or a class for expanded clones.

d_call	j_call	clone_size	v_call	cdr3_length	cdr3_nt	cdr3_aa
-	TRBJ1-4	few	TRBV7-9	15	TGTGCCAGCAGCTTAGTTCGGGCAACTAATGAAAAACTGTTTTTT	CASSLVRATNEKLFF
TRBD1	TRBJ1-1	few	TRBV6-5	16	TGTGCCAGCAGTTCTATCTCCGGGACAGGGGGCGGGAAAGCTTTCTTT	CASSSISGTGGGKAFF
-	TRBJ2-1	-	TRBV3-1/TRBV3-2	15	TGTGCCAGCACCCCAAGGGAGGCCTTCTACAATGAGCAGTTCTTC	CASTPREAFYNEQFF
-	TRBJ1-2	-	TRBV6-5	14	TGTGCCAGCACCCTCACGGGGGTTCAATATGGCTACACCTTC	CASTLTGVQYGYTF
TRBD2	TRBJ2-5	once	TRBV2	13	TGTGCCAGCAGTAGCGGGATCCAAGAGACCCAGTACTTC	CASSSGIQETQYF
-	TRBJ2-1	-	TRBV10-3	13	TGTGCCATCAGTGTGGACAGTCACAATGAGCAGTTCTTC	CAISVDSHNEQFF
-	TRBJ2-1	-	TRBV3-1/TRBV3-2	15	TGTGCCAGCAGCCAAGATCACATTACCTACAATGAGCAGTTCTTC	CASSQDHITYNEQFF
TRBD2	TRBJ2-1	-	TRBV10-3	13	TGTGCCGCCGGGACTAGCGGGTACAATGAGCAGTTCTTC	CAAGTSGYNEQFF
-	TRBJ2-7	-	TRBV6-2/TRBV6-3	13	TGTGCCAGCAGGTACAACAGGTACTACGAGCAGTACTTC	CASRYNRYYEQYF
TRBD1	TRBJ2-4	-	TRBV19	14	TGTGCCAGTAGTAATCGGGACAGGGTGGCCATTCAGTACTTC	CASSNRDRVAIQYF
TRBD1	TRBJ1-1	-	TRBV7-2	15	TGTGCCAGCAGCTTAGGGCCGGACAGGTTCACTGAAGCTTTCTTT	CASSLGPDRFTEAFF
-	TRBJ2-2	-	TRBV27	15	TGTGCCAGCAGACTAGAGGGGGCGAACACCGGGGAGCTGTTTTTT	CASRLEGANTGELFF
TRBD2	TRBJ2-1	-	TRBV5-1	16	TGCGCCAGCAGCTTGTTGTCTAGCGGGACTTACAATGAGCAGTTCTTC	CASSLLSSGTYNEQFF
-	TRBJ2-1	-	TRBV6-6	11	TGTGCCAGCAGTTCGCGGTATGAGCAGTTCTTC	CASSSRYEQFF
-	TRBJ1-5	-	TRBV7-9	14	TGTGCCAGCAGCTTAGAAGGGGGCAATCAGCCCCAGCATTTT	CASSLEGGNQPQHF
-	TRBJ1-1	-	TRBV5-4	14	TGTGCCAGCAGCTTGGCCCGAGCGAACACTGAAGCTTTCTTT	CASSLARANTEAFF
TRBD1	TRBJ2-2	-	TRBV28	15	TGTGCCAGCAGTTCCGGGACAGTGGGCACCGGGGAGCTGTTTTTT	CASSSGTVGTGELFF
-	TRBJ2-1	once	TRBV4-1	15	TGCGCCAGCAGCCAACCACCAACAGGTAACCCCCAGCAGTTCTTC	CASSQPPTGNPQQFF
TRBD2	TRBJ2-7	-	TRBV12-5	18	TGTGCTAGTGGTTTGGTACCCAGTGGGAGGCGGGGGGGCCTTGAGCAGTACTTC	CASGLVPSGRRGGLEQYF
-	TRBJ2-6	-	TRBV10-3	15	TGTGCCATCAGTGAGTCGTCAGGGGAGGCCAACGTCCTGACTTTC	CAISESSGEANVLTF
-	TRBJ2-5	-	TRBV28	16	TGTGCCAGCAGTCCCCCCCCCGCAGGGGTGGGAGAGACCCAGTACTTC	CASSPPPAGVGETQYF
-	TRBJ1-1	-	TRBV14	14	TGTGCCAGCAGCCAAAATGCCGGGGGAACTGAAGCTTTCTTT	CASSQNAGGTEAFF
-	TRBJ1-2	-	TRBV6-2/TRBV6-3	13	TGTGCCAGCAGCGTTACAGGGCCCTATGGCTACACCTTC	CASSVTGPYGYTF
-	TRBJ2-1	-	TRBV28	13	TGTGCCAGCAGTTTTTATGTAGATAATGAGCAGTTCTTC	CASSFYVDNEQFF